This T cell receptor (beta chain) is from a study of blood T cell repertoires in COVID-19. Study at large: Material from acute and convalescent COVID-19 was sourced from the United States, Italy and Spain.

Authors' analysis steps: Estimated nucleated cell counts came from reference gene primer amplification. The method was immunoSEQ multiplex PCR; TCRdb's version includes in-frame clones alone and lacks a portion of them. Clonal size and the V and J genes are those of that table, whereas D and trimming came from the DNA. The top ten hold more than 9% of the sample, which has over 200,000 clones, 85% to 90% seen once. This CDR3 contains 16 residues. Germline values: CDR1 LGHNA, CDR2 YNFKEQ. The V gene lost 1 base and the J gene lost 7 bases, with 17 bases spanning the gap. The sequence was obtained from a man aged 45-60 years with COVID-19, enrolled during active disease. Material for sequencing was peripheral blood. The J gene is TRBJ2-1, the V gene TRBV4-2; TRBD2 is a possible D gene (5 bases). CDR3 amino acids: CASSQGSSTGLNEQFF. CDR3 bases: TGTGCCAGCAGCCAAGGTTCTAGCACGGGGTTGAATGAGCAGTTCTTC.